The next 7 T cell receptor beta chains were all read from a single sample in a study of post-analysis software for immune sequencing data. General observations from the study: In patients, about five TRBV segments were more frequent than in controls, with TRBV5-6, TRBV5-1 and TRBV20-1 among them.

For these receptors, no antigen is known. Unique molecular identifiers tagged the TCR beta cDNA libraries. MiXCR was run by TCRdb on the PCR reads, yielding one entry per CDR3 protein. The table lists 600,000 to 750,000 distinct CDR3 sequences, over 45% of them singletons. Sequencing used blood. These receptor sequences come from a girl aged 2 to 10 with multiple sclerosis.

This clonotype was counted a single time. This chain uses TRBV5-1 with TRBJ1-2; no definite D call. Trimming took 4 bases from V and 8 from J, leaving 12 bases between them. The V gene's germline CDR1 is SGHRS and CDR2 YFSETQ. The CDR3 has 12 amino acids. The CDR3 spells CASSTDEMGYTF. The CDR3 DNA reads as TGCGCCAGCAGCACTGATGAGATGGGCTACACCTTC.

This clonotype was seen a single time. The chain has TRBV12-3 or TRBV12-4 and TRBJ1-1; D ambiguous. V was cut by 7 bases and J by 1 base, with 13 bases left in between. The CDR3 has 14 amino acids. CDR3 sequence (DNA): TGTGCCAGCACCGATCTTAGAGGGAACACTGAAGCTTTCTTT. Encoded protein: CASTDLRGNTEAFF.

The chain couples TRBV28 to TRBJ2-5; 7 nucleotides align to TRBD2. The germline CDR1 and CDR2 sequences are MDHEN and SYDVKM. The J segment lost 5 bases and the V segment lost 1 base, leaving 16 bases of the junction unmatched. The CDR3 is 18 amino acids. The CDR3 region has the DNA TGTGCCAGCAGTTTATTGCGGGGAACTTGGGAGGGCCGGGAGACCCAGTACTTC. It is translated as CASSLLRGTWEGRETQYF.

This clonotype has more than one count but fewer than ten. The gene calls are TRBV12-3 or TRBV12-4 and TRBJ2-7; 8 bases fit TRBD2. CDR3 size: 14 residues. V shed 3 bases and J 3 bases; nucleotides not matched to a gene: 4. This CDR3 is CASSFTGGRYEQYF. The CDR3 DNA follows: TGTGCCAGCAGTTTTACGGGAGGGCGCTACGAGCAGTACTTC.

This clonotype was observed a few times. This chain uses TRBV4-2 with TRBJ2-1; 13 nucleotides match TRBD2. The V segment lost 1 base and the J segment 5 bases; nucleotides outside the gene matches: 8. The CDR3 totals 18 residues. Germline V gene lookup returns CDR1 LGHNA and CDR2 YNFKEQ. CDR3 DNA sequence: TGTGCCAGCAGCCAAGGACTAGCGGGGGGCCTTAGTCACAATGAGCAGTTCTTC. Its translation is CASSQGLAGGLSHNEQFF.

V usage is TRBV29-1 and J usage is TRBJ1-2; D remains ambiguous. Trimming shortened V by 1 base and J by 8 bases, and 8 bases separated the two germline ends. The CDR3 sequence is 11 residues long. Germline CDR1 reads SQVTM; CDR2 reads ANQGSEA. DNA of the CDR3: TGCAGCGTTGAAGGGCCGGAGGGCTACACCTTC. This encodes CSVEGPEGYTF.

This chain links TRBV6-6 with TRBJ2-3; D is tentatively TRBD1 or TRBD2 (6 bases each). CDR3 length: 15 amino acids. Between the trimmed V and J ends, which lost 1 base and 5 bases, there was a span of 13 bases. The germline V gene has CDR1 MNHNY and CDR2 SVGAGI (reference sequence). CDR3 in amino acids: CASSYLGAGIDTQYF. DNA of the CDR3: TGTGCCAGCAGTTACTTGGGGGCGGGAATAGATACGCAGTATTTT.